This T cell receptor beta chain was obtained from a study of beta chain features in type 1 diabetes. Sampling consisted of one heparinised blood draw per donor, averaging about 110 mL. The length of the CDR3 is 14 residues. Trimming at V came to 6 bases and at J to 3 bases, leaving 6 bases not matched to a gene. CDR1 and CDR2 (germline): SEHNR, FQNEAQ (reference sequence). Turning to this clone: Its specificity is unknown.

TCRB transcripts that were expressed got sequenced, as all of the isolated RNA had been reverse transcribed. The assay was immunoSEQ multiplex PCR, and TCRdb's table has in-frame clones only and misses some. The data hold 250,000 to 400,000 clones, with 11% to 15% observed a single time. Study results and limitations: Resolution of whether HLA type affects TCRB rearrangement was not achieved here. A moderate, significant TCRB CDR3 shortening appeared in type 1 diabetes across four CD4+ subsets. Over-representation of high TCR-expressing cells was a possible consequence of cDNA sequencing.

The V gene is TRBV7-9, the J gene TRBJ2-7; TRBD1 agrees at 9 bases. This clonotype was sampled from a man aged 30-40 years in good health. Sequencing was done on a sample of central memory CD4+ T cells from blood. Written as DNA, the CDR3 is TGTGCCAGCAGTCTCCAGGACAGGGGCTACGAGCAGTACTTC. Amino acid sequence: CASSLQDRGYEQYF.